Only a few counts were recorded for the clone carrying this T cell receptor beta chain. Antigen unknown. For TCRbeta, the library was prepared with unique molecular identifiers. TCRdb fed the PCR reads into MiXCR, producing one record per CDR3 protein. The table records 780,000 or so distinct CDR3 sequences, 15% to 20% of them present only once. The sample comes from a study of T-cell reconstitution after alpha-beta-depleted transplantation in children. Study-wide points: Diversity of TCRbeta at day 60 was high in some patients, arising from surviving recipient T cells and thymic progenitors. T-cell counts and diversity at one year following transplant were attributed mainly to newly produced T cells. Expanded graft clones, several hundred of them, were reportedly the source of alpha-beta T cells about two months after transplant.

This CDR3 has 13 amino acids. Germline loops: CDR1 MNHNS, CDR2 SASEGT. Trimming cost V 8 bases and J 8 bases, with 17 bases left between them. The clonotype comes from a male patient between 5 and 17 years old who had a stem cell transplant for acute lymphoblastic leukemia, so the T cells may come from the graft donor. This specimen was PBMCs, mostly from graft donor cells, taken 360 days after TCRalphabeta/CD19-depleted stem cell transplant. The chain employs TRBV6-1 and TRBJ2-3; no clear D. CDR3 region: CASALLAPLTQYF. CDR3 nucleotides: TGTGCCAGCGCCCTCTTGGCCCCTCTTACGCAGTATTTT.